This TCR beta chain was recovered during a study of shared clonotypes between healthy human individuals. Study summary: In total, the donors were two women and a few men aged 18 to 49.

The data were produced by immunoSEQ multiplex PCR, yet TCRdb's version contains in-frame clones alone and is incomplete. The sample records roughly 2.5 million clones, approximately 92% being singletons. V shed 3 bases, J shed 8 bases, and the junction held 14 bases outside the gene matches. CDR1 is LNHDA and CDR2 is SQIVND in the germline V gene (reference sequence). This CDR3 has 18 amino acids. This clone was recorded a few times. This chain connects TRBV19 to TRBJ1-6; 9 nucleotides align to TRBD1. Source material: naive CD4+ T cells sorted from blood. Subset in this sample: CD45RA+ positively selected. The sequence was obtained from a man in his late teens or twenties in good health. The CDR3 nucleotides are TGTGCCAGTAGTATCTTCGGGGGACAGGGAAGTGTGCATTCACCCCTCCACTTT. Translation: CASSIFGGQGSVHSPLHF. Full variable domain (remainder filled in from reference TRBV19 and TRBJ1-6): DGGITQSPKYLFRKEGQNVTLSCEQNLNHDAMYWYRQDPGQGLRLIYYSQIVNDFQKGDIAEGYSVSREKKESFPLTVTSAQKNPTAFYLCASSIFGGQGSVHSPLHFGNGTRLTVT.